The 2 T cell receptor beta chains below were found in one sample sequenced in a study of memory CD4+ T cells and cytomegalovirus serostatus. The sort gate was single viable CD3+CD4+CD8-CD45RO+ cells for memory CD4+ T cells. This table comes from immunoSEQ multiplex PCR, and its TCRdb copy is limited to in-frame clones, with some not included. The data show around 54,000 clones, about three quarters seen once. The sequenced sample was memory CD4+ T cells from blood. These receptors were collected from an adult in good health and CMV-seropositive.

This chain uses TRBV9 with TRBJ2-1; D is undetermined. CDR1 is SGDLS, CDR2 YYNGEE, per germline. Trimming cost V 0 bases and J 0 bases, with 7 bases left between them. The CDR3 sequence is 15 residues long. As DNA, the CDR3 is TGTGCCAGCAGCGTAGCGGTAGGCTCCTACAATGAGCAGTTCTTC. It encodes CASSVAVGSYNEQFF. Variable domain in full (rest from reference TRBV9 and TRBJ2-1): DSGVTQTPKHLITATGQRVTLRCSPRSGDLSVYWYQQSLDQGLQFLIQYYNGEERAKGNILERFSAQQFPDLHSELNLSSLELGDSALYFCASSVAVGSYNEQFFGPGTRLTVL.

V is TRBV7-2 and J is TRBJ1-6; 8 nucleotides line up with TRBD1. The junction had 7 bases not matched to a gene; V was cut back by 5 bases and J by 10 bases. The germline V gene encodes CDR1 SGHTA and CDR2 FQGNSA. This CDR3 comprises 14 residues. The CDR3 region has the DNA TGTGCCAGCAGCCCACAGGGGGGAGGATCACCCCTCCACTTT. This gives the protein CASSPQGGGSPLHF.